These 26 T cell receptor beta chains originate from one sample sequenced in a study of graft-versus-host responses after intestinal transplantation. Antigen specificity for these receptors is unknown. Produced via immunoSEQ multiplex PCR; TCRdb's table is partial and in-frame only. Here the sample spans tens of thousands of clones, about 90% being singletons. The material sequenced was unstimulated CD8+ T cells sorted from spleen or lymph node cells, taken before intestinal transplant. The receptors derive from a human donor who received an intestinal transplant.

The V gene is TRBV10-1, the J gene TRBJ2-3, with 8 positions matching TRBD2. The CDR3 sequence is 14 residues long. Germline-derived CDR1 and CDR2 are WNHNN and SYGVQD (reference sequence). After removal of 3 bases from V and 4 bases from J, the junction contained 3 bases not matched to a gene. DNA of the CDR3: TGCGCCAGCAGTGATCGGGGGGGCCCAGATACGCAGTATTTT. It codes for CASSDRGGPDTQYF.

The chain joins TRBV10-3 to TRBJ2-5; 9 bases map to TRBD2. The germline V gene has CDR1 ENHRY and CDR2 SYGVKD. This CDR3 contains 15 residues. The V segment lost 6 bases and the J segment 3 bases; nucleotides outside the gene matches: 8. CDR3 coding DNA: TGTGCCATCAGCACCGGGACTAGCATCAAAGAGACCCAGTACTTC. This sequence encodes CAISTGTSIKETQYF.

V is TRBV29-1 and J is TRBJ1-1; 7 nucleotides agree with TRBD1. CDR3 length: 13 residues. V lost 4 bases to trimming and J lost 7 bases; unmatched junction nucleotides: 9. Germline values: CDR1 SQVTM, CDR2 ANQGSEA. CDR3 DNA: TGCAGCGTTGGAGGGGGCGGTTTTATTGAAGCTTTCTTT. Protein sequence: CSVGGGGFIEAFF.

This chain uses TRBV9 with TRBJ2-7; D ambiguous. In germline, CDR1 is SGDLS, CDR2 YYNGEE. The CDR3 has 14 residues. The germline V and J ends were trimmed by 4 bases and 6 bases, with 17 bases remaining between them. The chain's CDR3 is CASSPQSSSFEQYF. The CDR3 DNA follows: TGTGCCAGCAGCCCCCAGTCGTCTAGTTTCGAGCAGTACTTC.

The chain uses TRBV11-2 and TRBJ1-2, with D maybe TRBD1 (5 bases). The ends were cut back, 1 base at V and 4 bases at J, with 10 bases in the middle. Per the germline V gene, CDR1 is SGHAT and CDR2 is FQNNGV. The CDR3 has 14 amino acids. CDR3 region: CASSLAGSFYGYTF. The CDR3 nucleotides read TGTGCCAGCAGCTTAGCAGGGTCCTTCTATGGCTACACCTTC.

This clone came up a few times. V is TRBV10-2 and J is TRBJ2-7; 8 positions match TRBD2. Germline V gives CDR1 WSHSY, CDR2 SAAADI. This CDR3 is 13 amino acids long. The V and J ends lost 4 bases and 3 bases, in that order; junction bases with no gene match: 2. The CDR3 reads CASSVGGGYEQYF. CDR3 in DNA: TGCGCCAGCAGTGTCGGGGGGGGCTACGAGCAGTACTTC.

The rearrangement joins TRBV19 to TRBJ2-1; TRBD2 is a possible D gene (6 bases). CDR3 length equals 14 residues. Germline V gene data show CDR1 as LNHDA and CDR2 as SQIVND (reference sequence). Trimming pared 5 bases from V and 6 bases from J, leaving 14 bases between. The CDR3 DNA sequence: TGTGCCAGTAGTGGGGGACTGGTAATCAATGAGCAGTTCTTC. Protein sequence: CASSGGLVINEQFF.

Written as DNA, the CDR3 is TGCGCCAGCAGCCTACTAGCGGGGGCTCGGGAGCAGTACTTC. Protein: CASSLLAGAREQYF. This chain uses TRBV4-1 with TRBJ2-7; 11 bases match TRBD2. This CDR3 has 14 residues. Germline assignment: CDR1 MGHRA and CDR2 YSYEKL. Germline trimming cut 4 bases from V and 7 bases from J; bases unmatched to any gene: 6.

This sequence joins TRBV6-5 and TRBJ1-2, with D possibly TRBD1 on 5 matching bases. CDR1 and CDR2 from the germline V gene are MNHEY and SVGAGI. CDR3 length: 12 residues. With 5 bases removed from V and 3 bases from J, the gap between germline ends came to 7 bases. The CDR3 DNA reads TGTGCCAGCAGTCGGGGGGACTATGGCTACACCTTC. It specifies CASSRGDYGYTF.

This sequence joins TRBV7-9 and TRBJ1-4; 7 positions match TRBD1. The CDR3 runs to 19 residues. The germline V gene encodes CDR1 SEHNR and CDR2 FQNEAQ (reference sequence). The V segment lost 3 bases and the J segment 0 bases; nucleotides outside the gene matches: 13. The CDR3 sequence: CASSFRAATGKTTNEKLFF. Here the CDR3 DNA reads TGTGCCAGCAGCTTCCGGGCTGCGACAGGGAAAACAACTAATGAAAAACTGTTTTTT.

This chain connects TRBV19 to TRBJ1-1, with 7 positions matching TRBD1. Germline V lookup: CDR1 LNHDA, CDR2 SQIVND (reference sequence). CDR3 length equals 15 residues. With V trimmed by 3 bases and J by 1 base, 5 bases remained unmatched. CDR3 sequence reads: CASSMYGTANTEAFF. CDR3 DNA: TGTGCCAGTAGTATGTATGGGACAGCGAACACTGAAGCTTTCTTT. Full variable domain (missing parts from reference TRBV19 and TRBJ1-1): DGGITQSPKYLFRKEGQNVTLSCEQNLNHDAMYWYRQDPGQGLRLIYYSQIVNDFQKGDIAEGYSVSREKKESFPLTVTSAQKNPTAFYLCASSMYGTANTEAFFGQGTRLTVV.

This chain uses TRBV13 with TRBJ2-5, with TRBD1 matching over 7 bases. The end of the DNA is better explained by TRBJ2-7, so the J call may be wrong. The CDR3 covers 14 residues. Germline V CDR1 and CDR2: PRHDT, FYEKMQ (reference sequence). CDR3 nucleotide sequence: TGTGCCAGCAGCTTCGGACAGGACTCCTACGAGCAGTACTTC. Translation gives CASSFGQDSYEQYF.

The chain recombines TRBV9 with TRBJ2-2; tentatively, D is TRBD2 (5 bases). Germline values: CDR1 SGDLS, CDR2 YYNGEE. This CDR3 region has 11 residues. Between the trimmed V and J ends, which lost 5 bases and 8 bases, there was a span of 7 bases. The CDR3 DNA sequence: TGTGCCAGCAGTTGGGAGGGGGAGCTGTTTTTT. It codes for CASSWEGELFF. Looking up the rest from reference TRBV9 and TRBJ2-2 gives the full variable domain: DSGVTQTPKHLITATGQRVTLRCSPRSGDLSVYWYQQSLDQGLQFLIQYYNGEERAKGNILERFSAQQFPDLHSELNLSSLELGDSALYFCASSWEGELFFGEGSRLTVL.

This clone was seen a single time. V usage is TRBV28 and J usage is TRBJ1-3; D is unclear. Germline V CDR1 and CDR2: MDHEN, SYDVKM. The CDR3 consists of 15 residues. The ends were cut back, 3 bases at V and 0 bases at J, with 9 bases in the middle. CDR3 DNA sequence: TGTGCCAGCAGTTTTGCCGCAGACTCTGGAAACACCATATATTTT. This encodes CASSFAADSGNTIYF.

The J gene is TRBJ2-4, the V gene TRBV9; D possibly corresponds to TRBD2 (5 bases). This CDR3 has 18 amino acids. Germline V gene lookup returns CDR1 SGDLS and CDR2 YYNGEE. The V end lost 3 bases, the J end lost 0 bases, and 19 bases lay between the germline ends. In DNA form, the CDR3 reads TGTGCCAGCAGCGCCAGAGGTGGGAGCTATCTAGCCAAAAACATTCAGTACTTC. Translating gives CASSARGGSYLAKNIQYF.

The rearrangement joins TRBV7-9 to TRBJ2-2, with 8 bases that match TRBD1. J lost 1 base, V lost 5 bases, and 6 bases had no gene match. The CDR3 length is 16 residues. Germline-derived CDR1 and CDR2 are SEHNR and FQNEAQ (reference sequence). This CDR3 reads CASSPRTGRNTGELFF. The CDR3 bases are TGTGCCAGCAGCCCCCGGACAGGGCGGAACACCGGGGAGCTGTTTTTT.

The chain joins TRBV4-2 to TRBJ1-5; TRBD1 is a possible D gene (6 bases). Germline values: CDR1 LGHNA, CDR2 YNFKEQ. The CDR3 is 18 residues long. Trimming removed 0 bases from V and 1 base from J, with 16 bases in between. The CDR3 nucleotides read TGTGCCAGCAGCCAAGATCCTAACAATAGGGGGAGCAATCAGCCCCAGCATTTT. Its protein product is CASSQDPNNRGSNQPQHF.

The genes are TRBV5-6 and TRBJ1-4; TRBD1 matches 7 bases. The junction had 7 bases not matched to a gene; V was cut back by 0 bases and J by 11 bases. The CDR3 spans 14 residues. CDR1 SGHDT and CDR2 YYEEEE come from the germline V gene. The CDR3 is CASSLGAVGGKLFF. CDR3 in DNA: TGTGCCAGCAGCTTGGGGGCCGTAGGGGGCAAACTGTTTTTT.

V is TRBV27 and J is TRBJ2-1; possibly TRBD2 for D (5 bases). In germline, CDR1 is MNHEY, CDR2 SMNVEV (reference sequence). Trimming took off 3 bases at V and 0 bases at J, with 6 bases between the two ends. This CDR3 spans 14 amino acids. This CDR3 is CASSFAGSYNEQFF. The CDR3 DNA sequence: TGTGCCAGCAGTTTCGCGGGCTCCTACAATGAGCAGTTCTTC.

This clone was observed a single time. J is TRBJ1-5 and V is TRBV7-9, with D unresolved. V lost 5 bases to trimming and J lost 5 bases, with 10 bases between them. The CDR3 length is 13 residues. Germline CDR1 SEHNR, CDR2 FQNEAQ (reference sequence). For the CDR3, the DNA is TGTGCCAGCAGCCCCGACGGGGATCAGCCCCAGCATTTT. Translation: CASSPDGDQPQHF.

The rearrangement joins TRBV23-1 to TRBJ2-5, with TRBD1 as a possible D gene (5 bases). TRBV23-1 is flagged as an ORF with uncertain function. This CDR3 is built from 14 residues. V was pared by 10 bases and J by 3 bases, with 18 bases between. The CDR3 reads CATAIIGHKETQYF. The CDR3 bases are TGCGCCACAGCAATCATAGGACACAAAGAGACCCAGTACTTC.

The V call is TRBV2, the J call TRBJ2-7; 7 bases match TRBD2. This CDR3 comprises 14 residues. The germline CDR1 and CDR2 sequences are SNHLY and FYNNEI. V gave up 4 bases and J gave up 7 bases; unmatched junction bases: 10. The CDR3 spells CASSAIRGVFEQYF. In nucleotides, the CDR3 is TGTGCCAGCAGTGCGATCCGGGGGGTTTTTGAGCAGTACTTC.

CDR3 in DNA: TGTGCCAGCTCATCCACAGGGCCTGCGGAACTATATGGCTACACCTTC. Translation gives CASSSTGPAELYGYTF. The chain is built from TRBV18 and TRBJ1-2; TRBD1 might be the D (6 bases). From germline, CDR1 is KGHSH and CDR2 LQKENI. The V gene lost 5 bases and the J gene lost 5 bases, with 21 bases spanning the gap. The CDR3 extends over 16 amino acids.

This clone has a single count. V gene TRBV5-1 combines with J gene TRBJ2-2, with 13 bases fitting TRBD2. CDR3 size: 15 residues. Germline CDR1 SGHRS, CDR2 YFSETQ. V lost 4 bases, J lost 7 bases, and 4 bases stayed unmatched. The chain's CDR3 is CASSPGLAGVGELFF. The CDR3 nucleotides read TGCGCCAGCAGCCCAGGACTAGCGGGGGTCGGGGAGCTGTTTTTT.

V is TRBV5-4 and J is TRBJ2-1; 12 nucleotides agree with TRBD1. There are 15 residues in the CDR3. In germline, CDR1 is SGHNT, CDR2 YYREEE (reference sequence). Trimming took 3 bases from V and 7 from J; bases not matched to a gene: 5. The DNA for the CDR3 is TGTGCCAGCAGCTGGGGACAGGGGGCGACGAATGAGCAGTTCTTC. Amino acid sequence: CASSWGQGATNEQFF. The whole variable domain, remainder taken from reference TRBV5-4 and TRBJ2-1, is ETGVTQSPTHLIKTRGQQVTLRCSSQSGHNTVSWYQQALGQGPQFIFQYYREEENGRGNFPPRFSGLQFPNYSSELNVNALELDDSALYLCASSWGQGATNEQFFGPGTRLTVL.

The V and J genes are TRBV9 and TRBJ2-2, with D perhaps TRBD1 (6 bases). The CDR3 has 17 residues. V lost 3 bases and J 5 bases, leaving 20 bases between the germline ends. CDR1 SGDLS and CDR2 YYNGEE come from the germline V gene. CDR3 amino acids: CASSAPIGTSQTGELFF. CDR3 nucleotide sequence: TGTGCCAGCAGCGCCCCAATTGGGACAAGTCAAACCGGGGAGCTGTTTTTT.